The 23 T cell receptor beta chains below were found in one sample sequenced in a study of neoadjuvant anti-PD-1 for oral cavity cancer. The data were produced by immunoSEQ multiplex PCR, yet TCRdb's version contains in-frame clones alone and is incomplete. The sample holds about 14,000 clones, roughly 70% seen once. The sample consisted of PBMCs, taken before nivolumab (anti-PD-1) treatment. Receptors were obtained from a person aged 40 to 85 with oral cavity squamous cell carcinoma.

The V and J genes are TRBV2 and TRBJ1-2; TRBD1 agrees at 11 bases. Unmatched junction bases numbered 11, after V lost 6 bases and J lost 8 bases. The CDR3 contains 15 residues. Per germline, CDR1 SNHLY and CDR2 FYNNEI. CDR3 nucleotide sequence: TGTGCCAGCAGCGCGCCCGGGACAGGGGGTGGAGGCTACACCTTC. Protein sequence: CASSAPGTGGGGYTF. Variable domain in full (rest from reference TRBV2 and TRBJ1-2): EPEVTQTPSHQVTQMGQEVILRCVPISNHLYFYWYRQILGQKVEFLVSFYNNEISEKSEIFDDQFSVERPDGSNFTLKIRSTKLEDSAMYFCASSAPGTGGGGYTFGSGTRLTVV.

This sequence joins TRBV19 and TRBJ1-5; 7 positions match TRBD1. CDR3 length: 15 amino acids. The V gene's germline CDR1 is LNHDA and CDR2 SQIVND (reference sequence). J lost 1 base, V lost 4 bases, and 4 bases had no gene match. CDR3 DNA: TGTGCCAGTAGTAGGGAGGGGGCAAGCAATCAGCCCCAGCATTTT. Translation gives CASSREGASNQPQHF.

The V gene is TRBV10-2, the J gene TRBJ1-1, with 8 bases that match TRBD1. CDR3 length: 15 amino acids. Germline V gives CDR1 WSHSY, CDR2 SAAADI. J was trimmed by 1 base and V by 6 bases; bases with no gene match: 7. The CDR3 is CASRDRQGSNTEAFF. The CDR3 coding sequence is TGCGCCAGCAGAGACAGACAGGGGTCGAACACTGAAGCTTTCTTT.

The DNA of the CDR3 is TGCGCCAGCAGTGGAGGGGAGGCTACCGGGGAGCTGTTTTTT. It yields the protein CASSGGEATGELFF. V usage is TRBV10-1 and J usage is TRBJ2-2; possibly TRBD2 for D (6 bases). CDR1 WNHNN and CDR2 SYGVQD come from the germline V gene (reference sequence). With 4 bases removed from V and 5 bases from J, the gap between germline ends came to 11 bases. This CDR3 spans 14 amino acids.

The gene calls are TRBV20-1 and TRBJ1-2; D is uncertain. This CDR3 has 11 residues. Trimming removed 0 bases from V and 8 bases from J, with 7 bases in between. Germline values: CDR1 DFQATT, CDR2 SNEGSKA (reference sequence). CDR3 sequence (DNA): TGCAGTGCTAGAGATCCCGGCGGCTACACCTTC. It is translated as CSARDPGGYTF.

This clone appeared once. The chain couples TRBV7-2 to TRBJ2-7; TRBD2 aligns across 13 bases. Germline loops: CDR1 SGHTA, CDR2 FQGNSA. This CDR3 has 17 amino acids. Germline trimming cut 3 bases from V and 0 bases from J; bases unmatched to any gene: 5. The CDR3 nucleotides read TGTGCCAGCAGCTTTCGGACTAGCGGGAGAACCTCCTACGAGCAGTACTTC. This codes for CASSFRTSGRTSYEQYF. Variable domain in full (rest from reference TRBV7-2 and TRBJ2-7): GAGVSQSPSNKVTEKGKDVELRCDPISGHTALYWYRQSLGQGLEFLIYFQGNSAPDKSGLPSDRFSAERTGGSVSTLTIQRTQQEDSAVYLCASSFRTSGRTSYEQYFGPGTRLTVT.

The J gene is TRBJ2-3, the V gene TRBV28, with TRBD2 matching over 12 bases. Germline assignment: CDR1 MDHEN and CDR2 SYDVKM. The J segment lost 5 bases and the V segment lost 5 bases, leaving 5 bases of the junction unmatched. This CDR3 is 15 amino acids long. The CDR3 region has the DNA TGTGCCAGCAGTCCGCTAGCGGGAGGGTTAGATACGCAGTATTTT. Encoded protein: CASSPLAGGLDTQYF.

The CDR3: CASSLGGKSSYEQYF. In DNA form, the CDR3 reads TGTGCCAGCAGCCTCGGGGGGAAAAGCTCCTACGAGCAGTACTTC. The chain employs TRBV5-4 and TRBJ2-7, with 7 bases matching TRBD2. V shed 4 bases and J 0 bases; nucleotides not matched to a gene: 7. The CDR3 covers 15 residues. The germline CDR1 and CDR2 sequences are SGHNT and YYREEE (reference sequence).

This clone was detected only a few times. The gene calls are TRBV6-1 and TRBJ1-5, with D perhaps matching TRBD1 (5 bases). The V gene lost 6 bases and the J gene lost 8 bases, with 17 bases spanning the gap. The CDR3 length is 14 residues. The germline V gene encodes CDR1 MNHNS and CDR2 SASEGT. Here the CDR3 DNA reads TGTGCCAGCAGCCACTCGACCGGGGGGGAGCCCCAGCATTTT. Protein: CASSHSTGGEPQHF.

The table lists this clone with a few counts. This sequence joins TRBV11-1 and TRBJ2-6; 7 positions match TRBD1. CDR1 SGHAT and CDR2 FQDESV come from the germline V gene (reference sequence). This CDR3 has 16 residues. V lost 3 bases, J lost 1 base, and 3 bases stayed unmatched. CDR3: CASSFGTASGANVLTF. The CDR3 DNA reads TGTGCCAGCAGCTTCGGGACAGCATCTGGGGCCAACGTCCTGACTTTC.

The V call is TRBV27, the J call TRBJ2-1; 7 nucleotides align to TRBD1. The germline CDR1 and CDR2 sequences are MNHEY and SMNVEV (reference sequence). With 0 bases clipped from V and 6 bases from J, the junction kept 5 bases outside the gene matches. The CDR3 totals 15 residues. The CDR3, as DNA: TGTGCCAGCAGTTTATCGATTGGACAGGTCAATGAGCAGTTCTTC. Protein sequence: CASSLSIGQVNEQFF.

This rearrangement joins TRBV7-2 to TRBJ1-1; D uncertain. V was cut by 1 base and J by 0 bases, with 9 bases left in between. CDR1 is SGHTA, CDR2 FQGNSA, per germline. The length of the CDR3 is 15 residues. This chain's CDR3 is CASSLERLLNTEAFF. CDR3 nucleotides: TGTGCCAGCAGCTTAGAACGGCTCCTGAACACTGAAGCTTTCTTT.

The V and J genes are TRBV5-1 and TRBJ1-1; D is possibly TRBD1 (6 bases). The CDR3 is 15 amino acids. V gave up 0 bases and J gave up 3 bases, with 12 bases separating them. The V gene's germline CDR1 is SGHRS and CDR2 YFSETQ. The CDR3 loop is CASSLDQGWYTEAFF. CDR3 DNA sequence: TGCGCCAGCAGCTTGGACCAGGGGTGGTACACTGAAGCTTTCTTT.

This clone occurred once. This rearrangement joins TRBV6-1 to TRBJ1-3, with D possibly matching TRBD1 (5 bases). CDR3 length: 13 residues. Germline V lookup: CDR1 MNHNS, CDR2 SASEGT. V was trimmed by 7 bases and J by 15 bases, leaving 22 bases between them. The DNA of the CDR3 is TGTGCCAGCACCACCTCGGGACCCCGGGCACCATATTTT. This sequence encodes CASTTSGPRAPYF.

The rearrangement uses TRBV5-1 and TRBJ2-1, with a tentative D call TRBD1 (6 bases). Between the trimmed V and J ends, which lost 4 bases and 15 bases, there was a span of 20 bases. This CDR3 comprises 13 residues. Germline V gene sequence: CDR1 SGHRS, CDR2 YFSETQ. The CDR3 region is CASSNTRGSLGFF. CDR3 nucleotide sequence: TGCGCCAGCAGCAACACGAGGGGGTCTCTAGGGTTCTTC.

The rearrangement joins TRBV7-9 to TRBJ2-1; D possibly corresponds to TRBD2 (5 bases). Germline loops: CDR1 SEHNR, CDR2 FQNEAQ (reference sequence). V was clipped by 5 bases and J by 0 bases, with 20 bases between them. The length of the CDR3 is 18 residues. As DNA, the CDR3 is TGTGCCAGCAGCCCCCGGCGGGCAGCCTTAAGCTCCTACAATGAGCAGTTCTTC. Translation: CASSPRRAALSSYNEQFF.

The rearrangement uses TRBV11-3 and TRBJ2-6; 7 bases line up with TRBD2. The CDR3 length is 17 residues. Germline lookup yields CDR1 SGHNT and CDR2 YENEEA. V lost 5 bases to trimming and J lost 0 bases; unmatched junction nucleotides: 7. CDR3: CASSSSGSSSGANVLTF. The DNA of the CDR3 is TGTGCCAGCAGCAGTAGCGGGTCAAGCTCTGGGGCCAACGTCCTGACTTTC.

The chain uses TRBV10-3 and TRBJ2-2; D remains ambiguous. Trimming removed 0 bases at V and 0 bases at J, with 11 bases between. This CDR3 is built from 17 residues. CDR1 ENHRY and CDR2 SYGVKD come from the germline V gene. The CDR3 coding sequence is TGTGCCATCAGTGAGTCGATCGTGCGGTCGAACACCGGGGAGCTGTTTTTT. Protein sequence: CAISESIVRSNTGELFF.

This clone was observed a handful of times. The CDR3 loop is CASSAKDREDIQYF. As DNA, the CDR3 is TGTGCCAGCAGCGCAAAGGACAGGGAGGACATTCAGTACTTC. The chain has TRBV5-4 and TRBJ2-4; TRBD1 agrees at 8 bases. J was trimmed by 8 bases and V by 4 bases; bases with no gene match: 8. This CDR3 is built from 14 residues. Germline assignment: CDR1 SGHNT and CDR2 YYREEE (reference sequence).

The chain couples TRBV11-1 to TRBJ2-1, with 9 positions matching TRBD2. Germline lookup yields CDR1 SGHAT and CDR2 FQDESV (reference sequence). The junction had 4 bases not matched to a gene; V was cut back by 4 bases and J by 3 bases. The CDR3 contains 15 residues. CDR3 bases: TGTGCCAGCAGCTCCCTAGCGGGACTCTACAATGAGCAGTTCTTC. Amino acid sequence: CASSSLAGLYNEQFF. The full variable domain, with the rest looked up from reference TRBV11-1 and TRBJ2-1, is EAEVAQSPRYKITEKSQAVAFWCDPISGHATLYWYRQILGQGPELLVQFQDESVVDDSQLPKDRFSAERLKGVDSTLKIQPAELGDSAMYLCASSSLAGLYNEQFFGPGTRLTVL.

V gene TRBV9 combines with J gene TRBJ2-7; possible D gene TRBD1, 5 bases. The CDR3 is 14 amino acids. Germline-derived CDR1 and CDR2 are SGDLS and YYNGEE. The V end was cut by 0 bases, the J end by 2 bases, with 9 bases between. The CDR3 reads CASSVDQGPYEQYF. CDR3 bases: TGTGCCAGCAGCGTAGACCAGGGCCCCTACGAGCAGTACTTC.

Comment on this clone: The junction shows a germline mismatch at one end, possibly a read error. The genes are TRBV6-5 and TRBJ1-3; unclear D gene. CDR1 is MNHEY and CDR2 is SVGAGI in the germline V gene. The CDR3 consists of 13 residues. CDR3 in DNA: TGTGCCAGCAGTTACGGGGATGGATACACCATATATTTT. It is translated as CASSYGDGYTIYF.

The chain employs TRBV5-6 and TRBJ2-3; D could derive from TRBD1 or TRBD2 (5 bases each). Trimming left V 1 base short and J 8 bases short, with 17 bases between. This CDR3 is built from 15 residues. The germline CDR1 and CDR2 sequences are SGHDT and YYEEEE. The CDR3 nucleotides are TGTGCCAGCAGCTTGTGGGACCCCGGGAAAGGTACGCAGTATTTT. Translation gives CASSLWDPGKGTQYF. Supplemented by reference TRBV5-6 and TRBJ2-3, the full variable domain reads DAGVTQSPTHLIKTRGQQVTLRCSPKSGHDTVSWYQQALGQGPQFIFQYYEEEERQRGNFPDRFSGHQFPNYSSELNVNALLLGDSALYLCASSLWDPGKGTQYFGPGTRLTVL.